Sequencing of this TCR beta chain was carried out in a study of breast tumors, draining lymph nodes, adjacent tissues. Study conclusions and caveats: That most tumor T cells come from lymph nodes remained unproven. Luminal-like breast cancer showed significantly greater tumor-nontumor repertoire similarity than basal-like breast cancer did. Findings are consistent with lymph node origin and intratumoral expansion of most tumor T cells. Compared with lymph nodes, tumors were less diverse; compared with nontumor tissue, more.

From germline, CDR1 is SGHNT and CDR2 YENEEA. The CDR3 consists of 15 residues. The ends were cut back, 2 bases at V and 1 base at J, with 9 bases in the middle. Axillary draining lymph nodes of breast cancer patients supplied the node samples. This clonotype was detected many times. The antigen is undetermined. A single record per CDR3 protein comes from TCRdb applying MiXCR to the multiplex PCR reads. The sample records 85,000 to 130,000 distinct CDR3 sequences, around 20% being singletons. J is TRBJ2-1 and V is TRBV11-3, with D possibly TRBD2 on 6 matching bases. This sequence originates from a female donor with breast cancer. Some clones in this sample may be carry-over from other donors' samples. The source material was axillary lymph node tissue. Here the CDR3 DNA reads TGTGCCAGCAGCTTAAGGCGGGAATCCTACAATGAGCAGTTCTTC. Its protein product is CASSLRRESYNEQFF.